The entry below gives a single T cell receptor beta chain sequence along with its context. What it binds is not known. The data were taken from a study of cytomegalovirus exposure and HLA in healthy donors. Overall study findings and caveats: TCR beta V- and J-gene trimming, according to a later analysis, was linked to a missense DCLRE1C variant. Several of the most significant clusters appeared, in a later analysis, to be linked to common viral pathogens.

The CDR3 consists of 13 residues. Trimming pared 2 bases from V and 5 bases from J, leaving 7 bases between. Germline V gene sequence: CDR1 SNHLY, CDR2 FYNNEI. PCR primers comprised 60 Vbeta and 13 Jbeta primers. Method: immunoSEQ multiplex PCR; TCRdb's copy keeps in-frame clones and lacks some. The sample has about 190,000 clones; 77% are singletons. This TCR was sampled from a young woman in good health and CMV-seropositive. This rearrangement joins TRBV2 to TRBJ2-1; D gene ambiguous. The sequenced sample was PBMCs. The CDR3 spells CASSELGDNEQFF. The CDR3, as DNA: TGTGCCAGCAGTGAACTAGGCGACAATGAGCAGTTCTTC. The full variable domain, its missing parts supplied by reference TRBV2 and TRBJ2-1, is EPEVTQTPSHQVTQMGQEVILRCVPISNHLYFYWYRQILGQKVEFLVSFYNNEISEKSEIFDDQFSVERPDGSNFTLKIRSTKLEDSAMYFCASSELGDNEQFFGPGTRLTVL.